A single sample gave rise to the 29 T cell receptor beta chains below, sequenced in a study of T-cell memory formation after mild COVID-19. TCRdb reprocessed the 5' RACE reads via MiXCR and lists one record per CDR3 protein. The table records about 360,000 distinct CDR3 sequences, about 15% of them present only once. Sequencing was performed on PBMCs or a T cell subset sorted from them (not recorded which). These receptor sequences come from a man aged 18 to 30 who had mild COVID-19 (a few samples of this study predate the infection). Cell type and time point are not known.

This clonotype has a handful of counts. The chain has TRBV4-1 and TRBJ1-1, with 7 bases fitting TRBD1. The CDR3 runs to 16 residues. Germline V gene lookup returns CDR1 MGHRA and CDR2 YSYEKL. With 0 bases clipped from V and 8 bases from J, the junction kept 12 bases outside the gene matches. The CDR3 here is CASSQEQGPQRIEAFF. For the CDR3, the DNA is TGCGCCAGCAGCCAAGAACAGGGGCCGCAACGGATAGAAGCTTTCTTT.

The V gene is TRBV7-9, the J gene TRBJ2-3; D could derive from TRBD1 or TRBD2 (5 bases each). The germline CDR1 and CDR2 sequences are SEHNR and FQNEAQ (reference sequence). The CDR3 is 14 amino acids. V dropped 3 bases and J dropped 2 bases, with 9 bases sitting between them. This chain's CDR3 is CASSFRGYTDTQYF. The DNA for the CDR3 is TGTGCCAGCAGCTTCCGGGGCTACACAGATACGCAGTATTTT. The full variable domain, with the rest looked up from reference TRBV7-9 and TRBJ2-3, is DTGVSQNPRHKITKRGQNVTFRCDPISEHNRLYWYRQTLGQGPEFLTYFQNEAQLEKSRLLSDRFSAERPKGSFSTLEIQRTEQGDSAMYLCASSFRGYTDTQYFGPGTRLTVL.

This clonotype was observed many times. The CDR3: CASSLNQEKLFF. The CDR3, as DNA: TGTGCCAGCAGCTTAAATCAGGAAAAACTGTTTTTT. The genes are TRBV7-2 and TRBJ1-4; D call uncertain. This CDR3 has 12 amino acids. Germline V lookup: CDR1 SGHTA, CDR2 FQGNSA. The V and J ends lost 2 bases and 8 bases respectively, with 6 bases between them.

The chain couples TRBV18 to TRBJ1-5, with D perhaps matching TRBD1 (6 bases). Germline loops: CDR1 KGHSH, CDR2 LQKENI. Trimming removed 6 bases at V and 9 bases at J, with 15 bases between. The CDR3 contains 13 residues. Written as DNA, the CDR3 is TGTGCCAGCTCGACAGGAGAATCAGGGCCCCAGCATTTT. Translation: CASSTGESGPQHF.

This clonotype has only a few counts. The rearrangement links TRBV27 to TRBJ1-2, with 9 bases identical to TRBD1. Trimming removed 4 bases from V and 3 bases from J; junction bases left unmatched: 6. From germline, CDR1 is MNHEY and CDR2 SMNVEV (reference sequence). This CDR3 region has 15 residues. CDR3 bases: TGTGCCAGCAGTTCCCCGGACAGGGGAGACTATGGCTACACCTTC. It translates to CASSSPDRGDYGYTF.

A few counts support this clonotype. The chain carries TRBV27 and TRBJ2-3; the D call may be TRBD1 or TRBD2 (6 bases each). Trimming removed 5 bases at V and 8 bases at J, with 17 bases between. CDR3 length: 14 residues. The germline CDR1 and CDR2 sequences are MNHEY and SMNVEV (reference sequence). For the CDR3, the DNA is TGTGCCAGCAGTCTCGGGACAAGGGGGGCTACGCAGTATTTT. Translation: CASSLGTRGATQYF.

The chain links TRBV7-9 to TRBJ2-3; D gene uncertain. Germline CDR1 is SEHNR and CDR2 is FQNEAQ (reference sequence). V was trimmed by 2 bases and J by 11 bases, leaving 14 bases between them. The CDR3 is made up of 13 amino acids. This CDR3 is CASSLPAARRQYF. DNA of the CDR3: TGTGCCAGCAGCTTACCCGCCGCCCGCCGGCAGTATTTT.

This clonotype occurred many times. This chain links TRBV7-3 with TRBJ2-2; D call uncertain. The CDR3 has 14 amino acids. V lost 8 bases to trimming and J lost 2 bases, with 12 bases between them. CDR1 is SGHTA and CDR2 is FQGTGA in the germline V gene. The CDR3 nucleotides are TGTGCCAGCTCCCAAGCAGCCAACACCGGGGAGCTGTTTTTT. This translates into CASSQAANTGELFF.

This chain connects TRBV5-6 to TRBJ2-1; D ambiguous. CDR3 length equals 13 residues. Germline V gene lookup returns CDR1 SGHDT and CDR2 YYEEEE. V lost 1 base and J lost 7, with 9 bases in between. Here the CDR3 reads CASSLTLWNEQFF. The CDR3 DNA follows: TGTGCCAGCAGCTTGACGCTATGGAATGAGCAGTTCTTC.

This clonotype was found a few times. The genes are TRBV20-1 and TRBJ2-5; TRBD2 aligns across 7 bases. The CDR3 is 13 amino acids. Germline CDR1 reads DFQATT; CDR2 reads SNEGSKA (reference sequence). J gave up 0 bases and V 4 bases, and 2 bases lay outside the gene matches. Here the CDR3 DNA reads TGCAGTGCTAAGGGAGGGTACCAAGAGACCCAGTACTTC. Residues: CSAKGGYQETQYF.

This clonotype was counted ten times or more. The chain joins TRBV28 to TRBJ2-4; 9 bases agree with TRBD2. In germline, CDR1 is MDHEN, CDR2 SYDVKM. After removal of 4 bases from V and 6 bases from J, the junction contained 10 bases not matched to a gene. This CDR3 comprises 16 residues. The CDR3 DNA is TGTGCCAGCAGTTCATCGGTGGGGCGGGGGGGAAACATTCAGTACTTC. It translates to CASSSSVGRGGNIQYF.

This clonotype showed up many times. The CDR3 loop reads CSVEGGRENEQFF. CDR3 nucleotide sequence: TGCAGCGTTGAAGGAGGAAGGGAGAATGAGCAGTTCTTC. The chain uses TRBV29-1 and TRBJ2-1, with D possibly matching TRBD2 (5 bases). Germline CDR1 reads SQVTM; CDR2 reads ANQGSEA. Trimming left V 1 base short and J 7 bases short, with 11 bases between. The CDR3 spans 13 residues.

This clonotype was detected ten times or more. The chain links TRBV18 to TRBJ2-1; unclear D gene. Trimming pared 4 bases from V and 7 bases from J, leaving 14 bases between. This CDR3 spans 14 amino acids. Per the germline V gene, CDR1 is KGHSH and CDR2 is LQKENI. Written as DNA, the CDR3 is TGTGCCAGCTCACAATCGACTTCCGGGAATGAGCAGTTCTTC. It encodes CASSQSTSGNEQFF.

This chain links TRBV7-6 with TRBJ2-5; D gene ambiguous. The CDR3 runs 17 residues. Germline assignment: CDR1 SGHVS and CDR2 FNYEAQ. V lost 0 bases, J lost 2 bases, and 16 bases lay in between. In nucleotides, the CDR3 is TGTGCCAGCAGCTTAGCAGGTCGGCGTACCCTTCAAGAGACCCAGTACTTC. Its translation: CASSLAGRRTLQETQYF.

This clonotype was picked up a small number of times. This chain's CDR3 is CASSWTSGGGETQYF. DNA of the CDR3: TGTGCCAGCAGCTGGACTAGCGGTGGGGGTGAGACCCAGTACTTC. The rearrangement uses TRBV27 and TRBJ2-5, with 10 positions matching TRBD2. The CDR3 length is 15 residues. V gave up 6 bases and J gave up 5 bases; unmatched junction bases: 9. Germline values: CDR1 MNHEY, CDR2 SMNVEV (reference sequence).

The V gene is TRBV6-5, the J gene TRBJ1-2; D gene uncertain. Trimming removed 5 bases from V and 4 bases from J, with 11 bases in between. The CDR3 contains 13 residues. Germline lookup yields CDR1 MNHEY and CDR2 SVGAGI. CDR3 nucleotides: TGTGCCAGCAGTCCCCAGGTATCCTATGGCTACACCTTC. Translating it yields CASSPQVSYGYTF.

This clonotype was picked up many times. V usage is TRBV27 and J usage is TRBJ2-5, with TRBD2 matching over 11 bases. Germline V gene data show CDR1 as MNHEY and CDR2 as SMNVEV (reference sequence). This CDR3 is 13 amino acids long. V lost 6 bases to trimming and J lost 4 bases; unmatched junction nucleotides: 1. CDR3 DNA sequence: TGTGCCAGCAGAGGACTAGCGGGAGAGACCCAGTACTTC. Translation: CASRGLAGETQYF.

This clonotype came up a few times. This chain connects TRBV20-1 to TRBJ1-5; no clear D gene. The CDR3 consists of 14 residues. Germline V gene data show CDR1 as DFQATT and CDR2 as SNEGSKA (reference sequence). V lost 1 base and J 1 base, leaving 8 bases between the germline ends. The CDR3 DNA reads as TGCAGTGCTAGAGTGCCAGCCAGCAATCAGCCCCAGCATTTT. Protein: CSARVPASNQPQHF.

This clonotype was detected only a few times. The gene calls are TRBV12-3 or TRBV12-4 and TRBJ2-1; possible D gene TRBD1, 6 bases. Between the trimmed V and J ends, which lost 3 bases and 8 bases, there was a span of 14 bases. The CDR3 contains 14 residues. The CDR3 coding sequence is TGTGCCAGCAGTTTCCCAGGGGCAGGATATGAGCAGTTCTTC. Residues: CASSFPGAGYEQFF.

This clonotype was observed a handful of times. The gene calls are TRBV11-3 and TRBJ2-2; D perhaps matches TRBD2 (6 bases). This CDR3 is 17 amino acids long. The germline V and J ends were trimmed by 0 bases and 7 bases, with 18 bases remaining between them. In germline, CDR1 is SGHNT, CDR2 YENEEA. The CDR3 nucleotides are TGTGCCAGCAGCTTAGATCTTGCTGGAGGGTGGGTCGGGGAGCTGTTTTTT. The encoded protein is CASSLDLAGGWVGELFF.

This rearrangement joins TRBV3-1 to TRBJ2-5, with 7 bases matching TRBD2. Germline V gene lookup returns CDR1 LGHDT and CDR2 YNNKEL (reference sequence). With V trimmed by 8 bases and J by 3 bases, 9 bases remained unmatched. The CDR3 is made up of 14 amino acids. CDR3 nucleotides: TGTGCCAGCGCCCAAGCGGGGACCGAAGAGACCCAGTACTTC. Its translation is CASAQAGTEETQYF.

This clonotype showed up just a few times. This chain connects TRBV5-1 to TRBJ2-7, with D unclear. V lost 3 bases and J 3 bases, leaving 10 bases between the germline ends. The germline gives CDR1 SGHRS, CDR2 YFSETQ. The CDR3 totals 13 residues. Here the CDR3 reads CASSSRSFYEQYF. The CDR3 DNA reads TGCGCCAGCAGCTCCCGGTCGTTCTACGAGCAGTACTTC.

The chain employs TRBV28 and TRBJ1-5; D gene unclear. The germline V gene encodes CDR1 MDHEN and CDR2 SYDVKM. The CDR3 is 13 residues long. Trimming stripped 5 bases from V and 4 bases from J, with 9 bases between. In DNA, the CDR3 is TGTGCCAGCAGTCCCGACTTAAATCAGCCCCAGCATTTT. Amino acids: CASSPDLNQPQHF.

This clonotype was counted between two and nine times. The V call is TRBV7-2, the J call TRBJ2-5, with 7 bases that match TRBD1. The CDR3 loop spans 14 amino acids. Germline V lookup: CDR1 SGHTA, CDR2 FQGNSA. J gave up 5 bases and V 8 bases, and 11 bases lay outside the gene matches. CDR3 nucleotide sequence: TGTGCCAGCGGAGAGGGACAGTTGAGGGAGACCCAGTACTTC. It translates to CASGEGQLRETQYF.

This clonotype was seen more than once but under ten times. CDR3 residues: CASSPSGRELFF. The CDR3 DNA is TGTGCCAGCAGCCCAAGTGGCAGGGAGCTGTTTTTT. The chain employs TRBV7-8 and TRBJ2-2; D remains ambiguous. Germline V gene data show CDR1 as SGHVS and CDR2 as FQNEAQ. V was trimmed by 5 bases and J by 9 bases, leaving 10 bases between them. The CDR3 totals 12 residues.

The chain couples TRBV20-1 to TRBJ1-5, with D possibly matching TRBD1 (5 bases). V was pared by 5 bases and J by 3 bases, with 11 bases between. Germline values: CDR1 DFQATT, CDR2 SNEGSKA (reference sequence). This CDR3 spans 13 amino acids. The CDR3 sequence: CSAGRDFNQPQHF. The CDR3 nucleotides are TGCAGTGCTGGCAGGGATTTCAATCAGCCCCAGCATTTT.

This clonotype has a handful of counts. V is TRBV6-1 and J is TRBJ2-1; D possibly corresponds to TRBD2 (6 bases). CDR3 length equals 14 residues. V was clipped by 6 bases and J by 9 bases, with 18 bases between them. Germline CDR1 MNHNS, CDR2 SASEGT. The CDR3 loop is CASSAFSGGGEQFF. CDR3 sequence (DNA): TGTGCCAGCAGCGCCTTTTCTGGGGGAGGTGAGCAGTTCTTC.

Many counts were recorded for this clonotype. The genes are TRBV12-3 or TRBV12-4 and TRBJ2-2; D remains ambiguous. V was clipped by 6 bases and J by 4 bases, with 9 bases between them. There are 13 residues in the CDR3. CDR3 sequence (DNA): TGTGCCAGCAGGCGGATGGCCACCGGGGAGCTGTTTTTT. Amino acids: CASRRMATGELFF.

J is TRBJ1-5 and V is TRBV6-2 or TRBV6-3; a possible D gene is TRBD1 (6 bases). The germline CDR1 and CDR2 sequences are MNHEY and SVGEGT. The germline V and J ends were trimmed by 0 bases and 5 bases, with 14 bases remaining between them. This CDR3 is built from 16 residues. The CDR3 reads CASSYSQDRGYQPQHF. As DNA, the CDR3 is TGTGCCAGCAGTTACTCCCAGGACAGAGGGTATCAGCCCCAGCATTTT.